This TCR beta chain was recovered during a study of cytomegalovirus exposure and HLA in healthy donors. Findings of the study overall: What TCR beta sequences reportedly achieved was accurate prediction of HLA-A and HLA-B alleles in most subjects.

This clone was picked up a small number of times. The antigen remains unidentified. Primers for the PCR totalled 60 Vbeta and 13 Jbeta. Sequencing was performed with immunoSEQ multiplex PCR; in TCRdb, only in-frame clones are kept and a portion is missing. This sample yields about 120,000 clones, of which 77% are seen a single time; approximately 9.9% belongs to the top ten. Trimming took 3 bases from V and 4 from J, leaving 17 bases between them. CDR3 length equals 16 residues. Germline loops: CDR1 MNHEY, CDR2 SMNVEV (reference sequence). The source is a man aged 35 to 55 in good health and CMV-seropositive. Sample: PBMCs. The V gene is TRBV27, the J gene TRBJ2-3; TRBD2 is a possible D gene (6 bases). The CDR3 sequence is CASSLVAGPSPDTQYF. The CDR3 DNA sequence: TGTGCCAGCAGTTTGGTGGCGGGGCCTTCACCAGATACGCAGTATTTT.